The 11 T cell receptor beta chains reported below all come from one sample, sequenced in a study of control samples from healthy donors and cancer patients. The method was immunoSEQ multiplex PCR; TCRdb's version includes in-frame clones alone and lacks a portion of them. The sample lists roughly 74,000 clones, approximately 94% occurring once. Sequencing was performed on blood. The receptors come from a woman under 30 in good health.

V and J are TRBV7-2 and TRBJ2-5, with a possible D match to TRBD2 (6 bases). The CDR3 extends over 18 amino acids. V shed 1 base and J shed 2 bases, with 20 bases lying between them. The germline V gene has CDR1 SGHTA and CDR2 FQGNSA. In nucleotides, the CDR3 is TGTGCCAGCAGCTTAGTCAGTTGGGGAGCGGGCCCACAAGAGACCCAGTACTTC. Translating gives CASSLVSWGAGPQETQYF.

The J gene is TRBJ1-5, the V gene TRBV10-1, with D possibly being TRBD1 (5 bases). V lost 4 bases, J lost 3 bases, and 7 bases lay in between. The germline V gene encodes CDR1 WNHNN and CDR2 SYGVQD (reference sequence). The length of the CDR3 is 13 residues. For the CDR3, the DNA is TGCGCCAGCAGTGGAGGGGACAATCAGCCCCAGCATTTT. Translated, it gives CASSGGDNQPQHF.

This sequence joins TRBV7-2 and TRBJ1-6; the D is unclear. Germline-derived CDR1 and CDR2 are SGHTA and FQGNSA. The V gene lost 2 bases and the J gene lost 3 bases, with 14 bases spanning the gap. The CDR3 runs to 17 residues. CDR3 residues: CASSLLWGEVYNSPLHF. CDR3 DNA sequence: TGTGCCAGCAGCTTATTGTGGGGTGAGGTCTATAATTCACCCCTCCACTTT.

The gene calls are TRBV10-1 and TRBJ2-6; maybe TRBD2 (5 bases). Trimming removed 5 bases at V and 0 bases at J, with 20 bases between. The CDR3 is made up of 19 amino acids. CDR1 WNHNN and CDR2 SYGVQD come from the germline V gene (reference sequence). The CDR3 nucleotides read TGCGCCAGCAGTTTTCGGACTCCGAAGGAAGGCTCTGGGGCCAACGTCCTGACTTTC. This translates into CASSFRTPKEGSGANVLTF.

The chain joins TRBV4-1 to TRBJ1-2, with 7 bases identical to TRBD1. The CDR3 spans 12 residues. CDR1 and CDR2 (germline): MGHRA, YSYEKL. CDR3 loop: CASGTAGYGYTF. The CDR3 DNA reads as TGCGCAAGTGGGACAGCGGGCTATGGCTACACCTTC.

V usage is TRBV4-2 and J usage is TRBJ2-3; D not resolved. Germline CDR1 and CDR2: LGHNA and YNFKEQ. This CDR3 contains 13 residues. The germline V and J ends were trimmed by 0 bases and 4 bases, with 5 bases remaining between them. CDR3 in DNA: TGTGCCAGCAGCCAAGATCTACCAGATACGCAGTATTTT. This codes for CASSQDLPDTQYF.

The V and J genes are TRBV5-6 and TRBJ1-1; D gene unclear. The CDR3 runs 16 residues. Germline V gene sequence: CDR1 SGHDT, CDR2 YYEEEE. Trimming stripped 5 bases from V and 1 base from J, with 18 bases between. The CDR3 nucleotides are TGTGCCAGCAGTTTAAACCGATTACTGCAGAACACTGAAGCTTTCTTT. Translating gives CASSLNRLLQNTEAFF.

The chain employs TRBV5-4 and TRBJ2-5; D unresolved. Between the trimmed V and J ends, which lost 6 bases and 5 bases, there was a span of 14 bases. The length of the CDR3 is 13 residues. Germline assignment: CDR1 SGHNT and CDR2 YYREEE (reference sequence). The DNA for the CDR3 is TGTGCCAGCACCCGGGCTGATCAGGAGACCCAGTACTTC. Protein product: CASTRADQETQYF.

The chain recombines TRBV7-2 with TRBJ2-3, with D possibly TRBD2 on 5 matching bases. The CDR3 is 15 residues long. Trimming took off 1 base at V and 4 bases at J, with 12 bases between the two ends. Germline V gene sequence: CDR1 SGHTA, CDR2 FQGNSA. The CDR3 DNA reads as TGTGCCAGCAGCTTAGTGGCTAGCAGCTCAGATACGCAGTATTTT. Protein product: CASSLVASSSDTQYF. The full variable domain, rest sourced from reference TRBV7-2 and TRBJ2-3, is GAGVSQSPSNKVTEKGKDVELRCDPISGHTALYWYRQSLGQGLEFLIYFQGNSAPDKSGLPSDRFSAERTGGSVSTLTIQRTQQEDSAVYLCASSLVASSSDTQYFGPGTRLTVL.

The V and J genes are TRBV6-6 and TRBJ1-2; D uncertain. This CDR3 spans 19 amino acids. Germline values: CDR1 MNHNY, CDR2 SVGAGI (reference sequence). V gave up 5 bases and J gave up 1 base, with 26 bases separating them. The CDR3 is CASSQPNEYRAFLNYGYTF. The CDR3 nucleotides are TGTGCCAGCAGTCAACCAAACGAATACAGAGCCTTTCTTAACTATGGCTACACCTTC.

The chain combines TRBV2 with TRBJ1-5, with 8 bases fitting TRBD1. V lost 7 bases and J lost 4; bases outside the gene matches: 9. This CDR3 region has 15 residues. Germline V CDR1 and CDR2: SNHLY, FYNNEI. CDR3 bases: TGTGCCAGCATCCTGGACAGGGCTTCGAATCAGCCCCAGCATTTT. Translating gives CASILDRASNQPQHF.